This T cell receptor beta chain was captured by sequencing in a study of Ad26.COV2.S vaccination and SARS-CoV-2 variants. In the case of this clone: Its antigen is as yet unknown. The same CDR3 is also encoded by other DNA sequences in this sample.

Study conclusions and caveats: Vaccinees displayed broader spike-specific TCR repertoires than placebo recipients.

Looked up from germline, CDR1 is SGHRS and CDR2 is YFSETQ. Trimming took 0 bases from V and 1 from J, leaving 8 bases between them. This CDR3 has 15 amino acids. Profiling relied on immunoSEQ multiplex PCR, and the TCRdb table lists in-frame clones only, not all of them. The table has about 350,000 clones, 92% seen once. This sequence originates from a human donor who had recovered from COVID-19. The chain is built from TRBV5-1 and TRBJ2-1; D ambiguous. Sequenced material: peripheral blood, taken after recovery from COVID-19. The CDR3 DNA reads TGCGCCAGCAGCTTGGTGGCAGATTCCTACAATGAGCAGTTCTTC. Translation: CASSLVADSYNEQFF.